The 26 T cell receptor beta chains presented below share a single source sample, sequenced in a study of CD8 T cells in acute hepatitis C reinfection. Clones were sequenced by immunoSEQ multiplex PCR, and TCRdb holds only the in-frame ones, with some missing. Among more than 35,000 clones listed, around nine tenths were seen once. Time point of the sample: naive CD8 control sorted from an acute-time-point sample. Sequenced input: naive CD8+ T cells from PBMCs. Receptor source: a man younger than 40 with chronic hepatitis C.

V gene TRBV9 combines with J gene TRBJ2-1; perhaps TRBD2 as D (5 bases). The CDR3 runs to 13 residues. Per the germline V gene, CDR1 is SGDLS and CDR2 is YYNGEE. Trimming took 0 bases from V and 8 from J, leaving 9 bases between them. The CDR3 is CASSVGTPDEQFF. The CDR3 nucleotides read TGTGCCAGCAGCGTAGGGACTCCGGATGAGCAGTTCTTC.

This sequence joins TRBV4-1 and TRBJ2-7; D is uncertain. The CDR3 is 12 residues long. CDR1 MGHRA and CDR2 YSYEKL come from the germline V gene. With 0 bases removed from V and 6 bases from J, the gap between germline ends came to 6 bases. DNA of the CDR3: TGCGCCAGCAGCCAAGATCTGGGCGAGCAGTACTTC. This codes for CASSQDLGEQYF.

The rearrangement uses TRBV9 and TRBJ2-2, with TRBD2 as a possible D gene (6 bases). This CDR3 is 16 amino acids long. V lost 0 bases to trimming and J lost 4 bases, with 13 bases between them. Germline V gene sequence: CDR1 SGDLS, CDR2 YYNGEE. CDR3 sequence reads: CASSVGGGWVTGELFF. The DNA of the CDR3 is TGTGCCAGCAGCGTAGGAGGAGGGTGGGTCACCGGGGAGCTGTTTTTT.

Here the CDR3 reads CASFSYGYTF. The CDR3 bases are TGTGCCAGCTTCTCATATGGCTACACCTTC. This chain uses TRBV25-1 with TRBJ1-2; no clear D. The CDR3 contains 10 residues. Trimming took 8 bases from V and 5 from J, leaving 6 bases between them. Germline V gene data show CDR1 as MGHDK and CDR2 as SYGVNS.

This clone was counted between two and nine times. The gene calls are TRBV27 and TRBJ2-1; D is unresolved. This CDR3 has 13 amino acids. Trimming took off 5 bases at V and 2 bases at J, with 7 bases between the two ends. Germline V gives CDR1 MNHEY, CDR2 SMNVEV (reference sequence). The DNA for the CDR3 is TGTGCCAGCAGTCCTTTCACCTACAATGAGCAGTTCTTC. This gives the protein CASSPFTYNEQFF.

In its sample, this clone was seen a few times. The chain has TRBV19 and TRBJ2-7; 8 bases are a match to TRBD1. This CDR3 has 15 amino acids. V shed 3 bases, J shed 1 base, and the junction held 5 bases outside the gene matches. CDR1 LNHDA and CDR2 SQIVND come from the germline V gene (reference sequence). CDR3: CASSIGQGFSYEQYF. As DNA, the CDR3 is TGTGCCAGTAGTATCGGACAGGGATTTTCCTACGAGCAGTACTTC.

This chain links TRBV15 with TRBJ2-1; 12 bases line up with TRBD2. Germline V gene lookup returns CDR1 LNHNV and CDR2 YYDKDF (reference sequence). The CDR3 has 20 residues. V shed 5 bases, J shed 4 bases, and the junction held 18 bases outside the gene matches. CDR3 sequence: CATSPAHGLAGGPSYNEQFF. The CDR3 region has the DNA TGTGCCACCAGCCCGGCGCACGGCCTAGCGGGGGGGCCTTCGTACAATGAGCAGTTCTTC.

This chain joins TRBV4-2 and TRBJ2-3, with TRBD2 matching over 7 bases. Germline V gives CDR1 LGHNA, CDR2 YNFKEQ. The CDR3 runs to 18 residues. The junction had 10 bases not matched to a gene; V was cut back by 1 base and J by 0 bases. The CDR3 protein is CASSQVALAETSTDTQYF. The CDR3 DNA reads TGTGCCAGCAGCCAAGTGGCCCTAGCGGAGACTAGCACAGATACGCAGTATTTT.

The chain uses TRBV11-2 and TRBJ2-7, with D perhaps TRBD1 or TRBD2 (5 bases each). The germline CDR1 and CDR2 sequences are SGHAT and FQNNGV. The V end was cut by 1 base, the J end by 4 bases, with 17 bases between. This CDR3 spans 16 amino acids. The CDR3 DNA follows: TGTGCCAGCAGCTTAGTTCAGGGTCTAGCAGCTTACGAGCAGTACTTC. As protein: CASSLVQGLAAYEQYF. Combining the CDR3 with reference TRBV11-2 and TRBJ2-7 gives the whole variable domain EAGVAQSPRYKIIEKRQSVAFWCNPISGHATLYWYQQILGQGPKLLIQFQNNGVVDDSQLPKDRFSAERLKGVDSTLKIQPAKLEDSAVYLCASSLVQGLAAYEQYFGPGTRLTVT.

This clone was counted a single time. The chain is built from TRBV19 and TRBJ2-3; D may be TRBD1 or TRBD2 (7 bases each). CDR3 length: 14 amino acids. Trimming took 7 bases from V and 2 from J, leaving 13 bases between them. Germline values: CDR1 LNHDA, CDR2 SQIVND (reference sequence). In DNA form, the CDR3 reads TGTGCCAGTATAGGGAGGGGGCTCACAGATACGCAGTATTTT. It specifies CASIGRGLTDTQYF.

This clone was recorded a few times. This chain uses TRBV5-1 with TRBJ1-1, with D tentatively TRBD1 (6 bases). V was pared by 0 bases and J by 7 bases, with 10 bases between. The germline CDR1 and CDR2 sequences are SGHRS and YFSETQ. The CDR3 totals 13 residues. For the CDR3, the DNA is TGCGCCAGCAGCTTGGCGGACAGCGTTGAAGCTTTCTTT. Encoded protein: CASSLADSVEAFF.

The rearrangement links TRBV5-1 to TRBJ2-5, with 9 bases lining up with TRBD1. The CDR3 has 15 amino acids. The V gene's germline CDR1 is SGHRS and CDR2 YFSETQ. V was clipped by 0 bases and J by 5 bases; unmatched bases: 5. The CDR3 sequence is CASSLGTGVEETQYF. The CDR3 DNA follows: TGCGCCAGCAGCTTGGGGACAGGGGTGGAGGAGACCCAGTACTTC.

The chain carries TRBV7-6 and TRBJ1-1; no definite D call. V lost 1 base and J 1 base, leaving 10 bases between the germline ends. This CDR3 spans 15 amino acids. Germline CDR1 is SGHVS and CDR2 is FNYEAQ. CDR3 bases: TGTGCCAGCAGCTTAGGGAGGATGGGGAACACTGAAGCTTTCTTT. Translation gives CASSLGRMGNTEAFF.

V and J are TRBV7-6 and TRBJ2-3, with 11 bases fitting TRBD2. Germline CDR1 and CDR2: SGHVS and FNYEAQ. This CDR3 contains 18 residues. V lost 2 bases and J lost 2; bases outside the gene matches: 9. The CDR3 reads CASSLILAGEGYTDTQYF. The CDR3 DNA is TGTGCCAGCAGCTTAATACTAGCGGGAGAGGGGTACACAGATACGCAGTATTTT.

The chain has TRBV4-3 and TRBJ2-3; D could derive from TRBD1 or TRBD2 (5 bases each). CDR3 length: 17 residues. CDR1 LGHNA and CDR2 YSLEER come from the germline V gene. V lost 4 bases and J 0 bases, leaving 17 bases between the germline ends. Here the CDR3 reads CASSPTGTASSTDTQYF. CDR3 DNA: TGCGCCAGCAGCCCAACGGGGACCGCTTCTAGCACAGATACGCAGTATTTT.

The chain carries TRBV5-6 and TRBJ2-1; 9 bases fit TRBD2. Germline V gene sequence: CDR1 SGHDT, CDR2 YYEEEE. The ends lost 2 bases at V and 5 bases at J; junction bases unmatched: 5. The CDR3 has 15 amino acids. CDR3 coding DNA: TGTGCCAGCAGCTTCCTGACTAGCGGAAACAATGAGCAGTTCTTC. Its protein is CASSFLTSGNNEQFF.

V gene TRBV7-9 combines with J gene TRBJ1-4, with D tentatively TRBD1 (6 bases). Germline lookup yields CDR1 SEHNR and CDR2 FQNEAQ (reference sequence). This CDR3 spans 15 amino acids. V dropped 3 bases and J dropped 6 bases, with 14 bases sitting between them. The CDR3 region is CASSFPGQSYEKLFF. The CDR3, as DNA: TGTGCCAGCAGCTTCCCGGGACAATCTTATGAAAAACTGTTTTTT. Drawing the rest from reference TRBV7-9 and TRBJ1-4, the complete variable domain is DTGVSQNPRHKITKRGQNVTFRCDPISEHNRLYWYRQTLGQGPEFLTYFQNEAQLEKSRLLSDRFSAERPKGSFSTLEIQRTEQGDSAMYLCASSFPGQSYEKLFFGSGTQLSVL.

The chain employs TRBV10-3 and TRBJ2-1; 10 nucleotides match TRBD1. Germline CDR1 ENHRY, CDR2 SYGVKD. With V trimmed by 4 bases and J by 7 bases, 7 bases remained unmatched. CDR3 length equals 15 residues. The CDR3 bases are TGTGCCATCAGTGGAAGACAGGGGGCGGGGAATGAGCAGTTCTTC. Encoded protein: CAISGRQGAGNEQFF.

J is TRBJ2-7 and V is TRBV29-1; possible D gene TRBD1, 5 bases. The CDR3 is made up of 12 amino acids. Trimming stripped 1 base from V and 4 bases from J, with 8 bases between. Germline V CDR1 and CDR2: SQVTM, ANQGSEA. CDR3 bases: TGCAGCGTTGAAGGACAGCAATACGAGCAGTACTTC. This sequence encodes CSVEGQQYEQYF.

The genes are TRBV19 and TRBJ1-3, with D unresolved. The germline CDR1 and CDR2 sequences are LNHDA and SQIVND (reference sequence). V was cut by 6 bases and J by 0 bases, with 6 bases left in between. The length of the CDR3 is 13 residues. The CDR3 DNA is TGTGCCAGTAGCACCTTCTCTGGAAACACCATATATTTT. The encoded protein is CASSTFSGNTIYF.

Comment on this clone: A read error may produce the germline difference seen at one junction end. This CDR3 reads CAGSFGGAGTGEQYF. DNA for the CDR3: TGTGCCGGCAGTTTCGGGGGAGCGGGGACGGGCGAGCAGTACTTC. The chain carries TRBV27 and TRBJ2-7, with 7 bases identical to TRBD2. Germline CDR1 and CDR2: MNHEY and SMNVEV (reference sequence). The length of the CDR3 is 15 residues.

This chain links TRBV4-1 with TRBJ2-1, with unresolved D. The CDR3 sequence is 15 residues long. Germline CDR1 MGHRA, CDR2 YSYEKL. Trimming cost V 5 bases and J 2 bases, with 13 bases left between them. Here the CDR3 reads CASSRSRGTYNEQFF. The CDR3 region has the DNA TGCGCCAGCAGCAGGTCTCGCGGCACCTACAATGAGCAGTTCTTC.

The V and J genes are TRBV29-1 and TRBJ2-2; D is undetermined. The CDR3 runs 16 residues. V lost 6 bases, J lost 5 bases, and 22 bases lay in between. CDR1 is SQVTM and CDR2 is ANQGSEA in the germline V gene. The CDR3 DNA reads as TGCAGCGTACCCCCACGCCCACCCAAGAGAACCGGGGAGCTGTTTTTT. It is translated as CSVPPRPPKRTGELFF.

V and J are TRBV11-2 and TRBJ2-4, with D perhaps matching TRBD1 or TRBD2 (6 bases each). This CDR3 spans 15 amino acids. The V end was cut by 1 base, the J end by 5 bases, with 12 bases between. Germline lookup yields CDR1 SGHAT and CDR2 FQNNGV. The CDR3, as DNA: TGTGCCAGCAGCTTAGCGGGGGCATTCCAAAACATTCAGTACTTC. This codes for CASSLAGAFQNIQYF.

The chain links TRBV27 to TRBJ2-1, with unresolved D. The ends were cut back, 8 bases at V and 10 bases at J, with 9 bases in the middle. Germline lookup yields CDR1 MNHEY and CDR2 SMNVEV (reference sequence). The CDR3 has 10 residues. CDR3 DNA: TGTGCCAGCGGCCACTGGGAGCAGTTCTTC. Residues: CASGHWEQFF.

DNA for the CDR3: TGTGCCAGCGAAAGCACAGATACGCAGTATTTT. Its translation: CASESTDTQYF. V is TRBV27 and J is TRBJ2-3; D gene unclear. The CDR3 covers 11 residues. The germline V gene has CDR1 MNHEY and CDR2 SMNVEV (reference sequence). V lost 8 bases, J lost 0 bases, and 3 bases lay in between.